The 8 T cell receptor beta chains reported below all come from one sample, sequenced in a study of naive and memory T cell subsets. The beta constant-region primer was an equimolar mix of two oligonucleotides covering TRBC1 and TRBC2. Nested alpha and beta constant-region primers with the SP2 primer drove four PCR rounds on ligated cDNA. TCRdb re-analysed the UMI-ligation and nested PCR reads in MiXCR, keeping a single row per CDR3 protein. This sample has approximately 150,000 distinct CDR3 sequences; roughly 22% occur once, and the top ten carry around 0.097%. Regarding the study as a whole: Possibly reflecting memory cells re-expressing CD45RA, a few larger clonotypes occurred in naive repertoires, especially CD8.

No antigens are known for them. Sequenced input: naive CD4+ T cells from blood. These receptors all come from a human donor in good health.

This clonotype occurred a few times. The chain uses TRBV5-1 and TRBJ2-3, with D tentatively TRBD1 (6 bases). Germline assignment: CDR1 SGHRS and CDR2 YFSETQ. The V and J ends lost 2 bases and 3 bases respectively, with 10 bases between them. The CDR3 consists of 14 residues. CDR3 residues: CASSLVDRTDTQYF. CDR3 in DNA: TGCGCCAGCAGCTTAGTGGACAGAACAGATACGCAGTATTTT.

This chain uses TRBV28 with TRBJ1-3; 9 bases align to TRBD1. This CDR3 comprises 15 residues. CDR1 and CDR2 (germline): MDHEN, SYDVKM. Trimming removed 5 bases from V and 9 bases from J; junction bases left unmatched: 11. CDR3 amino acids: CASSDRGFFSSTIYF. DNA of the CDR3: TGTGCCAGCAGTGACAGGGGGTTTTTTTCCAGCACCATATATTTT. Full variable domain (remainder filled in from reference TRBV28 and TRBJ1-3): DVKVTQSSRYLVKRTGEKVFLECVQDMDHENMFWYRQDPGLGLRLIYFSYDVKMKEKGDIPEGYSVSREKKERFSLILESASTNQTSMYLCASSDRGFFSSTIYFGEGSWLTVV.

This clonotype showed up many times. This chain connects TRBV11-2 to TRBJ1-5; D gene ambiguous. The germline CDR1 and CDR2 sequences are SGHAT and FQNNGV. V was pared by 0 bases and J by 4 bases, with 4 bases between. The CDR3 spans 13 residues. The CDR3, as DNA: TGTGCCAGCAGCTTAGAGTCGAATCAGCCCCAGCATTTT. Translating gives CASSLESNQPQHF.

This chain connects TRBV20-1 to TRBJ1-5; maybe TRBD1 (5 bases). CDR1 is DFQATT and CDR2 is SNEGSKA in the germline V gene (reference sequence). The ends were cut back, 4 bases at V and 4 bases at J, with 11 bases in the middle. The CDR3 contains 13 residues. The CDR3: CSATGGVNQPQHF. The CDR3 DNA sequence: TGCAGTGCTACGGGAGGGGTGAATCAGCCCCAGCATTTT.

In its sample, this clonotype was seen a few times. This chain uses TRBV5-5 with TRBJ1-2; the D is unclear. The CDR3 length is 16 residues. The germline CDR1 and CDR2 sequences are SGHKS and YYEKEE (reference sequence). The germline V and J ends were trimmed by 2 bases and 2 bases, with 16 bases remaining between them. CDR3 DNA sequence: TGTGCCAGCAGCTTAATGGGGATCGCGCTGAACTATGGCTACACCTTC. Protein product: CASSLMGIALNYGYTF.

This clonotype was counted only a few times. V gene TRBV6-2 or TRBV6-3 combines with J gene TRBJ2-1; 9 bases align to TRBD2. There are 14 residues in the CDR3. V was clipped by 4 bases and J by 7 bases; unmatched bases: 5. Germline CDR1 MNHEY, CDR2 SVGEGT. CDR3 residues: CASSSWTSENEQFF. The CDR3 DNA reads TGTGCCAGCAGTTCTTGGACTAGCGAGAATGAGCAGTTCTTC.

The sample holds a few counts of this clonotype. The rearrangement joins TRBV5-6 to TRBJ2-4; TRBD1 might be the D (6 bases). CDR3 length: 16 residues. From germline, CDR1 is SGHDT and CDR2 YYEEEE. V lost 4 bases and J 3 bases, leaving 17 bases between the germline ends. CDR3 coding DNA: TGTGCCAGCAGCAGGGGGACCCAGGAAGGCAAAAACATTCAGTACTTC. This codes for CASSRGTQEGKNIQYF.

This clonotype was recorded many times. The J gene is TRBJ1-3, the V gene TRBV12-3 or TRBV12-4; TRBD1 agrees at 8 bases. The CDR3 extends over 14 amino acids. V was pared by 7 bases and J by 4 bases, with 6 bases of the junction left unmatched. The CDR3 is CASTFGTGGNTIYF. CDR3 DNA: TGTGCCAGCACCTTCGGGACAGGAGGAAACACCATATATTTT.